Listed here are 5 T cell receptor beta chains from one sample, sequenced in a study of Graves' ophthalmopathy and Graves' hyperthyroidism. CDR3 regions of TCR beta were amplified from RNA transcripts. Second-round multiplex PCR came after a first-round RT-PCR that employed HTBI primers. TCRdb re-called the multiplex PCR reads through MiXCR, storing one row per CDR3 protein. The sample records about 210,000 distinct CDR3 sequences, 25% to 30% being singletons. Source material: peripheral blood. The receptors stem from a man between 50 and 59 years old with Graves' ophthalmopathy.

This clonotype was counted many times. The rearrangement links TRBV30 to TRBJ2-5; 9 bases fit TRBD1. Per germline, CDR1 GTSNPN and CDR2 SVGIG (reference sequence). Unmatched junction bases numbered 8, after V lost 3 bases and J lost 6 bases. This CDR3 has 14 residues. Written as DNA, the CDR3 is TGTGCCTGGAGACCGGGACAGGGTACGCAGACCCAGTACTTC. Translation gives CAWRPGQGTQTQYF.

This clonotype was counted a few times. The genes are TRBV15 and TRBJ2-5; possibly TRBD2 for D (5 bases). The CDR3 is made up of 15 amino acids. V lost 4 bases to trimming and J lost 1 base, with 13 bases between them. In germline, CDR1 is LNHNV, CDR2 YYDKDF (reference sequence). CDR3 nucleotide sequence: TGTGCCACCAGCAACAGCAGAGGACTCCAAGAGACCCAGTACTTC. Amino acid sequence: CATSNSRGLQETQYF.

The CDR3 sequence: CASKLQGGETQYF. CDR3 DNA sequence: TGTGCCAGCAAATTGCAGGGAGGGGAGACCCAGTACTTC. The chain carries TRBV27 and TRBJ2-5, with 7 bases that match TRBD2. V lost 7 bases and J lost 5; bases outside the gene matches: 7. Germline V lookup: CDR1 MNHEY, CDR2 SMNVEV (reference sequence). The CDR3 extends over 13 amino acids.

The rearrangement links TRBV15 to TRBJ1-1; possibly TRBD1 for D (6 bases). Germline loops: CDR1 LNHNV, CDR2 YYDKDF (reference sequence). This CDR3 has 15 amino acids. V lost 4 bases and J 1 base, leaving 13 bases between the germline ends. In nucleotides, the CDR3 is TGTGCCACCAGCATACACAGGGAGGGGAACACTGAAGCTTTCTTT. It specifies CATSIHREGNTEAFF.

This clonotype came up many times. For the CDR3, the DNA is TGTGCCAGCAGCACCACTATCCCACCTAGCAATCAGCCCCAGCATTTT. Protein product: CASSTTIPPSNQPQHF. The J gene is TRBJ1-5, the V gene TRBV7-2, with D uncertain. V was clipped by 5 bases and J by 0 bases, with 14 bases between them. Germline V gene sequence: CDR1 SGHTA, CDR2 FQGNSA. The CDR3 runs to 16 residues.